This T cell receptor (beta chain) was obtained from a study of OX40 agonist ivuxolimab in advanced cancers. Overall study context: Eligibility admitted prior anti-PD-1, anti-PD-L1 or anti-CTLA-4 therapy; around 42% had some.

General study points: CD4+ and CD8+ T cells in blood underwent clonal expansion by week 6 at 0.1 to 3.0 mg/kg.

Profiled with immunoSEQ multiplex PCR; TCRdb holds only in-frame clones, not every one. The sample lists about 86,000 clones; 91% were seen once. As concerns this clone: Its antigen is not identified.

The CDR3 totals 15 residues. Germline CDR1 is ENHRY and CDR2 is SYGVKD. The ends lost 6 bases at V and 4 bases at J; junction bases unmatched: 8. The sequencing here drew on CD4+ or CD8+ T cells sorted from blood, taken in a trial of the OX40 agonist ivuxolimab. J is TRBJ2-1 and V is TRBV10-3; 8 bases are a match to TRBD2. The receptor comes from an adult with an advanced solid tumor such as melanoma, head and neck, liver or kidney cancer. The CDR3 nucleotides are TGTGCCATCAGGGGGGACGAGCGGGAGTACAATGAGCAGTTCTTC. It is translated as CAIRGDEREYNEQFF.